This T cell receptor (beta chain) appears in the sequencing data of a study of T cells in Graves' hyperthyroidism and ophthalmopathy. Study-level points and caveats: Among clonotypes expanded in thyroid above 0.001, most were also found in blood.

TCR beta CDR3 regions were amplified from RNA transcripts. HTBI primers were the set used in a first-round RT-PCR of the TCR CDR3. TCRdb analysed the multiplex PCR reads with MiXCR anew, one entry per CDR3 protein. This sample has around 240,000 distinct CDR3 sequences, with over 15% found just once. Trimming removed 7 bases at V and 1 base at J, with 16 bases between. The CDR3 consists of 15 residues. The source of the PBMCs was around 10 ml of fresh peripheral blood. Concerning this clonotype: The antigen remains undetermined.

The source material was blood. This rearrangement joins TRBV12-3 or TRBV12-4 to TRBJ1-1, with a possible D match to TRBD1 (6 bases). The receptor was derived from a woman between 18 and 30 years old with Graves' ophthalmopathy. DNA of the CDR3: TGTGCCAGCATTCCGGGGGCAAGTCGGAACACTGAAGCTTTCTTT. Amino acid sequence: CASIPGASRNTEAFF.